Listed here are 5 T cell receptor beta chains from one sample, sequenced in a study of blood T cell repertoires in COVID-19. Assay: immunoSEQ multiplex PCR; the TCRdb copy retains only in-frame clones and omits some. The sample contains hundreds of thousands of clones, 88% of which appear only once. The sequencing input was PBMCs or T cells enriched from blood (not recorded which). These receptor sequences come from a woman between 35 and 50 years old with acute COVID-19.

A single count supports this clone. The chain joins TRBV7-9 to TRBJ1-6; D might be TRBD1 (6 bases). CDR1 and CDR2 (germline): SEHNR, FQNEAQ (reference sequence). The CDR3 totals 12 residues. Trimming took 7 bases from V and 9 from J, leaving 10 bases between them. The CDR3 DNA sequence: TGTGCCAGCACGCAGGGGTTTTCACCCCTCCACTTT. Encoded protein: CASTQGFSPLHF.

The CDR3 loop is CASSQFLSTAISFLSGNTIYF. CDR3 bases: TGTGCCAGCAGCCAATTTCTTTCGACAGCCATTTCTTTTCTCTCTGGAAACACCATATATTTT. The rearrangement uses TRBV3-1 (or the pseudogene TRBV3-2) and TRBJ1-3, with D possibly matching TRBD1 (5 bases). The V gene lost 2 bases and the J gene lost 0 bases, with 26 bases spanning the gap. Germline CDR1 and CDR2: LGHDT and YNNKEL (reference sequence). This CDR3 spans 21 amino acids.

The chain carries TRBV6-5 and TRBJ1-5, with 7 bases that match TRBD1. Germline CDR1 is MNHEY and CDR2 is SVGAGI. The CDR3 loop spans 13 amino acids. J lost 7 bases, V lost 8 bases, and 8 bases had no gene match. The CDR3 is CASAETGVQPQHF. The CDR3 DNA is TGTGCCAGCGCCGAAACAGGGGTACAGCCCCAGCATTTT.

The genes are TRBV6-5 and TRBJ1-1; 10 nucleotides match TRBD1. The ends lost 7 bases at V and 7 bases at J; junction bases unmatched: 9. This CDR3 is 14 amino acids long. CDR1 is MNHEY, CDR2 SVGAGI, per germline. CDR3 sequence reads: CASTKDRGRSEAFF. In DNA form, the CDR3 reads TGTGCCAGCACCAAAGACAGGGGGCGTAGTGAAGCTTTCTTT.

The gene calls are TRBV12-3 or TRBV12-4 and TRBJ2-3; D is possibly TRBD1 (5 bases). The CDR3 length is 13 residues. Trimming removed 5 bases at V and 6 bases at J, with 12 bases between. The DNA for the CDR3 is TGTGCCAGCAGTCCTCGAAGGGGTGATACGCAGTATTTT. Translating gives CASSPRRGDTQYF.